This note documents a single T cell receptor (beta chain) sequence. The target antigen is unknown. CDR1 is KGHSH, CDR2 LQKENI, per germline. The CDR3 extends over 16 amino acids. V shed 3 bases and J 6 bases; nucleotides not matched to a gene: 12. The record originates from a study of beta chain features in type 1 diabetes. General study findings and limits: When Type 1 diabetes patients were examined, their TCRB CDR3s proved moderately but significantly shorter in all four CD4+ subsets.

It was one heparinised blood draw, averaging about 116 mL, that each donor gave. Sequenced material consisted of expressed TCRB transcripts (all of the isolated RNA was reverse transcribed). This table comes from immunoSEQ multiplex PCR, and its TCRdb copy is limited to in-frame clones, with some not included. The table records under 300,000 clones, roughly 24% of them present only once. The source of this sequence is a woman aged 30 to 39 with type 1 diabetes. The material sequenced was naive CD4+ T cells from blood. The chain combines TRBV18 with TRBJ1-2; TRBD1 aligns across 8 bases. Written as DNA, the CDR3 is TGTGCCAGCTCACCCCAGCGTGAGACAGGGGTAGATGGCTACACCTTC. Its translation: CASSPQRETGVDGYTF.